This T cell receptor (beta chain) is from a study of blood T cell repertoires in COVID-19 (dated by TCRdb to about 2020). At the level of the whole study: Samples covering the acute and convalescent phases of COVID-19 were provided by collaborators in the United States, Italy and Spain. The prospective study material was composed of cDNA or gDNA derived from T cells, B-cell-depleted T cells, or PBMCs. Subjects who had been exposed to COVID-19, were actively infected with it, or had recovered from it provided the deeply sampled blood TCRbeta repertoires that made up the dataset. A freely available public database, intended as a resource for researchers studying the immune response to SARS-CoV-2, is where the repertoires were released. Samples came from the ongoing ImmuneRACE study (first 160 participants) plus 1,254 subjects from 6 global collaborators. Sample metadata almost always included a de-identified subject ID, COVID-19 status, age in years and sex. Where HLA class I and class II types were available, the types were taken from metadata supplied by the sample provider, not from assay-based typing.

The immunoSEQ Assay, a bias-controlled multiplex PCR, was used to amplify TCRbeta CDR3 regions from genomic DNA. The published analysis was carried out like this. The number of nucleated cells in each sample was estimated by amplification of reference gene primers within the assay. Sequence reads were collapsed and filtered to measure the absolute abundance of every unique TCRbeta CDR3 rearrangement. For each sample, productive Simpson clonality was calculated as the square root of Simpson's diversity index over productive rearrangements. TCRdb obtained this table from immuneACCESS and retained in-frame rearrangements with V and J assigned. These tables miss some clones; where compared with another copy, unresolved V genes account for less than half of the shortfall, and the remainder is unexplained. The V and J calls and the clone size are those of that table, but D and trimming were determined from the DNA. The table for this sample lists roughly 59,000 clones; about 78% of them were counted only once. The ten top clones hold roughly 12% of the sample.

The germline V gene encodes CDR1 MNHNY and CDR2 SVGAGI (reference sequence). V is cut back by 5 bases and J by 4 bases, with 6 bases in the junction unmatched. The CDR3 runs 16 residues from the cysteine to the phenylalanine. Only the CDR3 portion is preserved as DNA: 48 bases, with reading frame beginning at the first base. In regard to this clone: It lacks a known antigen. Base-call qualities are not available, and no considerably larger clone is one nucleotide away.

The research as a whole found: The amount of clinical and demographic metadata varied by source and participant and was provided uncurated.

The collaborating institutions used their own protocols to collect whole blood in K2EDTA tubes. For TCRbeta analysis, collaborators shipped samples in one of three forms: frozen whole blood, isolated PBMCs, or DNA extracted from either of those sample types. Input material: peripheral blood. Here the chain combines TRBV6-6 and TRBJ2-5; the central 14 bases match TRBD2. The receptor comes from a man older than 75 with acute or convalescent COVID-19. The CDR3 amino acid sequence is: CASSRLAGGPRETQYF. The base sequence is TGTGCCAGCAGTCGACTAGCGGGAGGGCCTAGAGAGACCCAGTACTTC.